This is a list of T cell receptor beta chains from one sample in a study of metastatic and nonmetastatic thyroid tumors. TCRdb re-analyzed the PCR reads through MiXCR. Among roughly 70,000 clones, 18% were seen once, and the ten largest hold 13%. Sequences were obtained from blood. Source of these receptors: a female donor with papillary thyroid cancer or a benign thyroid nodule (not recorded which). Some clones in this sample may be carry-over from other donors' samples. Each CDR3 is given with its conserved first and last residue. The D gene is left open where the match is weak. Where a row states a size, it is once, few, many or the class of an expanded clone; other rows omit it.

V gene,clone size,D gene,J gene,CDR3 DNA,CDR3 protein
TRBV27,many,TRBD1,TRBJ1-1,TGTGCCAGCAGGGGACAGGGTCCCATGAACACTGAAGCTTTCTTT,CASRGQGPMNTEAFF
TRBV28,few,-,TRBJ2-5,TGTGCCAGCAGTTTAACGCTCGAGACCCAGTACTTC,CASSLTLETQYF
TRBV20-1,many,-,TRBJ1-5,TGCAGTGCGGGGGGGGGAAACGGGCAGCCCCAGCATTTT,CSAGGGNGQPQHF
TRBV11-1,many,TRBD1,TRBJ1-5,TGTGCCAGCAGCTTGGGGGGGACAGGGCTTTTTGGCAATCAGCCCCAGCATTTT,CASSLGGTGLFGNQPQHF
TRBV24-1,few,TRBD1,TRBJ1-2,TGTGCCACCATTGATTCGACAGGGGCGACACCCTATGGCTACACCTTC,CATIDSTGATPYGYTF
TRBV28,-,-,TRBJ2-2,TGTGCCAGCAGTAAGCACACCGGGGAGCTGTTTTTT,CASSKHTGELFF
TRBV20-1,many,-,TRBJ2-1,TGCAGTGCTCAGAAAGACAATGAGCAGTTCTTC,CSAQKDNEQFF
TRBV24-1,many,-,TRBJ2-1,TGTGCCACCAGACCGGGGGGCACCTACAATGAGCAGTTCTTC,CATRPGGTYNEQFF
TRBV7-6,-,TRBD2,TRBJ2-5,TGTGCCAGCAGCTTCGGGACTAAAGAGACCCAGTACTTC,CASSFGTKETQYF
TRBV20-1,many,-,TRBJ1-1,TGCAGTGCTACTTTTTGGCAAACTGAAGCTTTCTTT,CSATFWQTEAFF
TRBV20-1,many,-,TRBJ1-1,TGCAGTGCTAGACAGAACACTGAAGCTTTCTTT,CSARQNTEAFF
TRBV27,many,TRBD1,TRBJ2-7,TGTGCCAGCAGTTTACAAGGACAGGGAAGCTCCTACGAGCAGTACTTC,CASSLQGQGSSYEQYF
TRBV7-9,many,TRBD1,TRBJ2-2,TGTGCCAGCAGCGCGGACAGGGAAGCCGGGGAGCTGTTTTTT,CASSADREAGELFF
TRBV6-1,-,TRBD2,TRBJ2-3,TGTGCCAGTAGACTAGCGGATCGCACAGATACGCAGTATTTT,CASRLADRTDTQYF
TRBV6-6,many,-,TRBJ1-1,TGTGCCAGCAGTTACACCCGACAAGAACAGAACACTGAAGCTTTCTTT,CASSYTRQEQNTEAFF
TRBV12-3/TRBV12-4,many,-,TRBJ2-5,TGTGCCAGCAGGCCAGACCTCTTTGAGGAGACCCAGTACTTC,CASRPDLFEETQYF
TRBV5-1,many,-,TRBJ2-3,TGCGCCAGCAGACCTCGTACAGCAGATACGCAGTATTTT,CASRPRTADTQYF
TRBV6-1,many,-,TRBJ2-7,TGTGCCAGCAGTTCCGTCCGGGGCGGCTACGAGCAGTACTTC,CASSSVRGGYEQYF
TRBV20-1,-,-,TRBJ1-3,TGCAGTGCTGGTGCTGTCGACGGAAACACCATATATTTT,CSAGAVDGNTIYF
TRBV12-3/TRBV12-4,many,TRBD1,TRBJ1-5,TGTGCCAGCAGTCTCCGACAGGGCCCGAGGGGACAGCCCCAGCATTTT,CASSLRQGPRGQPQHF
TRBV6-1,many,-,TRBJ2-2,TGTGCCAGCAGCCATACTAGAGGGGGGCCTGGCACCGGGGAGCTGTTTTTT,CASSHTRGGPGTGELFF
TRBV2,many,-,TRBJ1-5,TGTGCCAGCAGTCAATACTTGGAGCAGCCCCAGCATTTT,CASSQYLEQPQHF
TRBV9,-,-,TRBJ2-3,TGTTCCAGCAGCGCACCCCCTCTCACAGATACGCAGTATTTT,CSSSAPPLTDTQYF
TRBV9,-,-,TRBJ2-3,TGTGCCAGCAGCGTAGATCGGTGTCCCAGCACAGATACGCAGTATTTT,CASSVDRCPSTDTQYF
TRBV9,many,-,TRBJ2-1,TGTGCCAGCAGCGTAGGACACTACAATGAGCAGTTCTTC,CASSVGHYNEQFF
TRBV28,many,TRBD1,TRBJ1-5,TGTGCCAGCAGTTTATCTCAGGGGGGATATAGCAATCAGCCCCAGCATTTT,CASSLSQGGYSNQPQHF
TRBV10-1,many,TRBD2,TRBJ2-3,TGCGCCAGCGCGCTAGCGGGGAGCACAGATACGCAGTATTTT,CASALAGSTDTQYF
TRBV12-3/TRBV12-4,many,-,TRBJ1-5,TGTGCCAGCAGTTTTGGGGCAGGGGCAAGTCAGCCCCAGCATTTT,CASSFGAGASQPQHF
TRBV5-4,few,-,TRBJ2-7,TGTGCCAGCAGCCTTAATTGGGGGCGCTTGGACGAGCAGTACTTC,CASSLNWGRLDEQYF
TRBV5-1,-,-,TRBJ1-6,TGCGCCAGCAGCCTGTGGGGGGAGCCACTGGAACCCCTCCACTTT,CASSLWGEPLEPLHF
TRBV15,-,-,TRBJ1-2,TGTGCCACCAGCAGAGATTCAAATGGCTACACCTTC,CATSRDSNGYTF
TRBV7-9,-,-,TRBJ1-2,TGTGCCAGCAGCCCGATGGGCTATGGCTACACCTTC,CASSPMGYGYTF
TRBV5-4,-,TRBD1,TRBJ2-2,TGTGCCAGCAGCTTGGATCTGCGGACAGGGGGCTCTGGGGAGCTGTTTTTT,CASSLDLRTGGSGELFF
TRBV12-3/TRBV12-4,-,-,TRBJ2-5,TGTGCCAGCAGTTCCGAGCGGGCGCGGCAAGAGACCCAGTACTTC,CASSSERARQETQYF
TRBV20-1,once,-,TRBJ2-6,TGCAGTGCTCAAAGTTACGGGGCCAACGTCCTGACTTTC,CSAQSYGANVLTF
TRBV14,many,-,TRBJ2-1,TGTGCCAGCAGCCGGCGGGCTACCTACAATGAGCAGTTCTTC,CASSRRATYNEQFF
TRBV20-1,many,TRBD1,TRBJ1-5,TGCAGTACTAGGGCGGGACAGGGTGGTCAGCCCCAGCATTTT,CSTRAGQGGQPQHF
TRBV11-2,-,-,TRBJ1-2,TGTGCCAGCAGCTTAGATCTAGGCATTATGCCCTATGGCTACACCTTC,CASSLDLGIMPYGYTF
TRBV5-1,many,TRBD1,TRBJ1-4,TGCGCCAGCAGCCAGGGACAGGGAGATGAAAAACTGTTTTTT,CASSQGQGDEKLFF
TRBV6-1,-,-,TRBJ2-7,TGTGCCAGCAGTGGGTCGACCAGCTCCTACGAGCAGTACTTC,CASSGSTSSYEQYF
TRBV5-1,many,TRBD2,TRBJ2-3,TGCGCCAGCAGCCCGAGGAGCGGGAGAAGTGTAGATACGCAGTATTTT,CASSPRSGRSVDTQYF
TRBV5-1,-,TRBD1,TRBJ1-1,TGCGCCAGCAGCCCTCGACAGGGGTGGTTGAACACTGAAGCTTTCTTT,CASSPRQGWLNTEAFF
TRBV11-3,many,TRBD1,TRBJ2-1,TGTGCCAGCAGCTCGGGACAGAGTCATAATGAGCAGTTCTTC,CASSSGQSHNEQFF
TRBV27,many,-,TRBJ2-7,TGTGCCAGCAGTTTATGGGGCGGGTCGGCTAAAGAGTTATACTTC,CASSLWGGSAKELYF
TRBV18,-,-,TRBJ2-1,TGTGCCAGCTCACGAGACCGGGACCGGCAGTTCTTC,CASSRDRDRQFF
TRBV28,-,-,TRBJ1-1,TGTGCCAGCAGTGACAAAAGGACCTTGAACACTGAAGCTTTCTTT,CASSDKRTLNTEAFF
TRBV20-1,many,-,TRBJ1-2,TGCAGTGCTAGGCCGCCGACGGACTATGGCTACACCTTC,CSARPPTDYGYTF
TRBV5-1,many,-,TRBJ2-7,TGCGCCAGCAGCTTGGGACAGGTTCAAAGCTCCTACGAGCAGTACTTC,CASSLGQVQSSYEQYF
TRBV5-1,many,-,TRBJ2-7,TGCGCCAGCAGCTATGCCCCGGGGGCGGTCTCCTACGAGCAGTACTTC,CASSYAPGAVSYEQYF
TRBV18,-,-,TRBJ1-1,TGTGCCAGCTCGCTCTATGCAGGCCAGAACACTGAAGCTTTCTTT,CASSLYAGQNTEAFF
TRBV6-2/TRBV6-3,few,TRBD2,TRBJ2-7,TGTGCCAGCAGTTACTCGACTTTTGGCGGGGGACGCTACGAGCAGTACTTC,CASSYSTFGGGRYEQYF
TRBV4-1,many,TRBD2,TRBJ2-7,TGCGCCAGCAGCCAAGGATGGGGTCTAGCGGGAGAGCAGTACTTC,CASSQGWGLAGEQYF
TRBV6-1,few,TRBD2,TRBJ2-1,TGTGCCATCAGGCTAGCGGGCATTTCCTACAATGAGCAGTTCTTC,CAIRLAGISYNEQFF
TRBV20-1,many,TRBD2,TRBJ2-5,TGCAGTGCTAGAGAAATGGGACTAGCGGAGCAAGAGACCCAGTACTTC,CSAREMGLAEQETQYF
TRBV2,-,-,TRBJ2-7,TGTGCCAGCAGCGGGGTGGAGGGGAACGAGCAGTACTTC,CASSGVEGNEQYF
TRBV3-1,-,-,TRBJ2-7,TGTGCCAGCAGTCCCCAGGCCGACGAGCAGTACTTC,CASSPQADEQYF
TRBV28,few,-,TRBJ1-2,TGTGCCAGCAGTTCCCCCGAAGGGTCCTACTACACCTTC,CASSSPEGSYYTF
TRBV29-1,many,TRBD1,TRBJ2-5,TGCAGCGTCCCCGGACAGGGGGGGACCCAGTACTTC,CSVPGQGGTQYF
TRBV2,many,-,TRBJ2-1,TGTGCCAGCAGGGAGGACAACTCCGCCAATGAGCAGTTCTTC,CASREDNSANEQFF